The sequence of this T cell receptor beta chain was determined in a study of T-cell memory formation after mild COVID-19 (dated by TCRdb to 2020 to 2022). Concerning the study at large: Most TCR sequence clusters were specific to one of the two donors. T-cell clones expanding and contracting after mild COVID-19 in a couple of donors were tracked by longitudinal TCRalpha and TCRbeta repertoire sequencing. The cohort comprised two young, previously healthy adult volunteers, one female and one male.

Notes on this clonotype: Its recognized antigen is unknown. Within one base of it there is no much larger clone, and no base qualities were kept.

Ficoll-Paque density gradient centrifugation was the method used to isolate PBMCs. The study at large found these results: Contracting CD4+ clones appeared mostly in the CM and EM memory subsets, whereas CD8+ clones were enriched in EMRA. The second-wave clones that peaked on day 37 were not confirmed to be SARS-CoV-2 specific. The detection of some responding clones in pre-infection memory suggests that pre-existing cross-reactive memory T cells joined the SARS-CoV-2 response. Clones that contracted from day 15 to 85 showed balanced CD4/CD8 phenotypes, whereas a second wave of clones that expanded from day 15 to 37 leaned towards CD4+. Only two mild cases were covered in the study, and larger cohorts including severe cases with pre-infection samples were considered necessary.

Sequencing was carried out with an Illumina NovaSeq 6000. TCRalpha and TCRbeta cDNA libraries were built by 5'RACE with constant-segment primers, adding sample barcodes and unique molecular identifiers. RNA was extracted from every sample with Trizol reagent. Library amplification was performed in two PCR steps, and a second sample barcode and Illumina TruSeq adapters were introduced in the second step. Libraries were sequenced on an Illumina NovaSeq with 2 x 150 bp paired-end reads. The original pipeline was this. Demultiplexing of reads and collapsing into UMI-guided consensus sequences were performed with migec v1.2.7. Using mixcr v2.1.11, UMI consensuses were aligned to TRA and TRB V and J templates and then assembled into clonotypes. A clonotype was counted as expanded or contracted only if both edgeR and NoisET called the change significant, with noise models trained on biological replicates. For edgeR calls, a false discovery rate-adjusted p below 0.01 and a log2 fold-change threshold of 1 were applied. As an exploratory analysis of dynamics, PCA with hierarchical clustering was applied to max-normalized trajectories of the 1000 most abundant clonotypes. Each responding clone was given a CD4 or CD8 phenotype based on the CD4+ and CD8+ repertoires, which had been sequenced separately. TCRdb trimmed the raw reads at Q25, called clones with MiXCR and kept productive beta chains. Each CDR3 protein appears once, grouped with its most common genes and DNA. The V and J calls and clone size are TCRdb's, not the authors'. The sample table records some 200,000 distinct CDR3 sequences; around 21% of these occur just once. The ten largest clones represent about 21% of the sample.

Material for sequencing was PBMCs or a T cell subset sorted from them (not recorded which). The TCR was taken from an adult woman who had mild COVID-19 (a few samples of this study predate the infection). The sample titles of this study are shuffled in the database, so cell type and time point are left out; the donor was told from shared clones.

The CDR3 protein sequence reads: CASSYFGGGTTDTQYF. The DNA sequence reads TGTGCCAGCAGTTACTTCGGCGGGGGTACCACAGATACGCAGTATTTT. The chain is made from TRBV6-5 and TRBJ2-3, with 7 bases matching TRBD2. Trimming leaves V shorter by 1 base and J shorter by 2 bases, with the junction holding 6 bases beyond the gene matches. CDR1 and CDR2 (MNHEY, SVGAGI) derive from the germline V gene. Inclusive of the bounding cysteine and phenylalanine, the CDR3 is 16 residues long. Solely the CDR3 DNA is kept, with 48 bases framed from the first base.